Listed below are T cell receptor beta chains from one sample, sequenced in a study of T cell clonotyping in hematopoietic cell transplantation. This table comes from immunoSEQ multiplex PCR, and its TCRdb copy is limited to in-frame clones, with some not included. The sample has 13,000 to 15,000 clones, about 93% seen once. The starting material was PBMCs, obtained 30 days after allogeneic stem cell transplant. The receptors originated from a male patient in his sixties who had an allogeneic stem cell transplant from an unrelated donor, so the T cells may come from the graft donor. Some clones in this sample may be carry-over from other donors' samples. CDR3s include the opening cysteine and the closing phenylalanine or tryptophan. A D gene is named only where the DNA matches it firmly. Rows may omit the clone size; those that give it use once, few, many or a size class.

abundance	v_gene	d_gene	j_gene	CDR3nt	CDR3aa
NA	TRBV5-1	TRBD1	TRBJ1-2	TGCGCCAGCAGGATCGAAAGGACAGGGACTGGTGGCTACACCTTC	CASRIERTGTGGYTF
NA	TRBV10-3	NA	TRBJ1-1	TGTGCCATCAGTGAACCGGACAGTAACACTGAAGCTTTCTTT	CAISEPDSNTEAFF
NA	TRBV10-3	NA	TRBJ2-1	TGTGCCACACGGTCCGAGGGAAGACACAATGAGCAGTTCTTC	CATRSEGRHNEQFF
NA	TRBV11-2	NA	TRBJ2-5	TGTGCCAGCAGCTTAAGAGGGCAGGTTGGAGAGACCCAGTACTTC	CASSLRGQVGETQYF
NA	TRBV6-5	NA	TRBJ2-7	TGTGCCAGCAGTTACTCCGCAGGGCGAACCTACGAGCAGTACTTC	CASSYSAGRTYEQYF
NA	TRBV11-2	NA	TRBJ2-2	TGTGCCAGCAGCTTAGCACAGTCCACCGGGGAGCTGTTTTTT	CASSLAQSTGELFF
once	TRBV7-2	NA	TRBJ1-5	TGTGCCAGCAGCTTTGGACAGAGCAATCAGCCCCAGCATTTT	CASSFGQSNQPQHF
NA	TRBV6-5	TRBD1	TRBJ2-7	TGTGCCAGCAGTAGGGACAGGAACTCCTACGAGCAGTACTTC	CASSRDRNSYEQYF
NA	TRBV29-1	NA	TRBJ1-4	TGCAGCGTTGGTATCGACGCAACTAATGAAAAACTGTTTTTT	CSVGIDATNEKLFF
NA	TRBV14	TRBD1	TRBJ1-6	TGTGCCAGCAGCCAAGGACGGTCGGGACAGGGGCTTCTCCACTTT	CASSQGRSGQGLLHF
once	TRBV30	NA	TRBJ1-4	TGTGCGCAAATCCATAATGAAAAACTGTTTTTT	CAQIHNEKLFF
NA	TRBV19	TRBD2	TRBJ2-2	TGTGCCAGTGGACTCTTAGCGGGCGGAAGTAGGGCTGGGGAGCTGTTTTTT	CASGLLAGGSRAGELFF
NA	TRBV19	TRBD1	TRBJ1-2	TGTGCCAGTAGTGACAGGGTCACTGGCTACACCTTC	CASSDRVTGYTF
NA	TRBV19	NA	TRBJ1-5	TGTGCCAGTAGTATCGGGACACCTTCGGATCAGCCCCAGCATTTT	CASSIGTPSDQPQHF
NA	TRBV19	NA	TRBJ2-7	TGTGCCAGTAAGGCATCCGGGGGAGTCCCCTACGAGCAGTACTTC	CASKASGGVPYEQYF
NA	TRBV28	NA	TRBJ2-2	TGTGCCAGCAGTCCTGGGAGGTTTTACACCGGGGAGCTGTTTTTT	CASSPGRFYTGELFF
NA	TRBV28	NA	TRBJ1-6	TGTGCCAGTCTGTCTTGGCGAGAGCATTCACCCCTCCACTTT	CASLSWREHSPLHF
NA	TRBV4-3	TRBD1	TRBJ1-1	TGCGCCAGCAGCCAGACGGACAGGGTGATGCTAGCTTTCTTT	CASSQTDRVMLAFF
NA	TRBV7-8	NA	TRBJ1-2	TGTGCCAGCAGTCCCCAAGGGACACCGAACTATGGCTACACCTTC	CASSPQGTPNYGYTF
NA	TRBV6-9	NA	TRBJ2-7	TGTGCCAGCAGTTATGCCAGTAGCTACGAGCAGTACTTC	CASSYASSYEQYF
NA	TRBV7-9	TRBD2	TRBJ2-3	TGTGCCAGCAGCTTAACTAGCGGGGTCGATACGCAGTATTTT	CASSLTSGVDTQYF
NA	TRBV19	NA	TRBJ1-1	TGTGCCAGTAGTATAGGTCTTCGGGGCACAACTGAAGCTTTCTTT	CASSIGLRGTTEAFF
NA	TRBV7-2	NA	TRBJ1-5	TGTGCCAGCAGCTTAACGAGTATGCCGCCCCAGCATTTT	CASSLTSMPPQHF
once	TRBV2	NA	TRBJ2-7	TGTGCCAGCAGTGAAGGGGGTCGGAACGGGATATCCTACGAGCAGTACTTC	CASSEGGRNGISYEQYF
NA	TRBV19	NA	TRBJ1-2	TGTGCCAGTAGGACAGTAAACTATGGCTACACCTTC	CASRTVNYGYTF
once	TRBV2	TRBD2	TRBJ2-4	TGTGCCAGCAGTGCAACTAGCGGGAGTTGGGACAAAAACATTCAGTACTTC	CASSATSGSWDKNIQYF
NA	TRBV6-5	NA	TRBJ1-5	TGTGCCAGCAGTTACTTGGGGGCAGATCAGCCCCAGCATTTT	CASSYLGADQPQHF
NA	TRBV5-6	NA	TRBJ2-1	TGTGCCAGCACCTTGCCCGGACAGACAGCTTACAATGAGCAGTTCTTC	CASTLPGQTAYNEQFF
NA	TRBV9	NA	TRBJ2-3	TGTGCCAGCAGCGTAGCCCCGCGGAGCACAGATACGCAGTATTTT	CASSVAPRSTDTQYF
NA	TRBV4-3	NA	TRBJ1-2	TGCGCCAGCAGCCAAGGGCCCGCTTACTATGGCTACACCTTC	CASSQGPAYYGYTF
NA	TRBV7-2	TRBD2	TRBJ2-7	TGTGCCAGCAGCTTATGGACTAGCGGGGAAACTCTCATCTACGAGCAGTACTTC	CASSLWTSGETLIYEQYF
once	TRBV5-1	NA	TRBJ2-5	TGCGCCAGCAGCTTGGGACAAGGTTACCAAGAGACCCAGTACTTC	CASSLGQGYQETQYF
NA	TRBV2	TRBD2	TRBJ2-3	TGTGCCAGCAGAGACTGGGACTACACGGATACGCAGTATTTT	CASRDWDYTDTQYF
NA	TRBV10-3	TRBD1	TRBJ2-1	TGTGCCATCAGTGAGACCGGGACAGGAGTCAATGAGCAGTTCTTC	CAISETGTGVNEQFF
NA	TRBV19	TRBD2	TRBJ2-1	TGTGCCAGTAGTATAGGGAGCGGGAGGCTGGAGAACAATGAGCAGTTCTTC	CASSIGSGRLENNEQFF
NA	TRBV4-2	NA	TRBJ2-7	TGTGCCAGCAGCCAAGATAGCTTCGGTAAGCAGTACTTC	CASSQDSFGKQYF
NA	TRBV7-9	NA	TRBJ1-2	TGTGCCAGCAGCTCGCGGGGGCAATCAAGCTACACCTTC	CASSSRGQSSYTF
NA	TRBV19	NA	TRBJ1-1	TGTGCCAGTAGTCCGCAGGGGTTGAACACTGAAGCTTTCTTT	CASSPQGLNTEAFF
NA	TRBV7-8	NA	TRBJ2-3	TGTGCCAGCAGCCCGGGTGGTCAGGACTTCACAGATACGCAGTATTTT	CASSPGGQDFTDTQYF
few	TRBV7-2	NA	TRBJ1-2	TGTGCCAGCAGCCCGGTGAACTATGGCTACACCTTC	CASSPVNYGYTF
NA	TRBV5-1	NA	TRBJ1-1	TGCGCCAGCAGCTGGACAACACCGGGCACTGAAGCTTTCTTT	CASSWTTPGTEAFF
NA	TRBV5-1	NA	TRBJ2-1	TGCGCCAGCAGCTTGGGACAGGACAATGAGCAGTTCTTC	CASSLGQDNEQFF
once	TRBV7-2	NA	TRBJ2-2	TGTGCCAGCAGCTTAGCCCCTCTAAGCACCGGGGAGCTGTTTTTT	CASSLAPLSTGELFF